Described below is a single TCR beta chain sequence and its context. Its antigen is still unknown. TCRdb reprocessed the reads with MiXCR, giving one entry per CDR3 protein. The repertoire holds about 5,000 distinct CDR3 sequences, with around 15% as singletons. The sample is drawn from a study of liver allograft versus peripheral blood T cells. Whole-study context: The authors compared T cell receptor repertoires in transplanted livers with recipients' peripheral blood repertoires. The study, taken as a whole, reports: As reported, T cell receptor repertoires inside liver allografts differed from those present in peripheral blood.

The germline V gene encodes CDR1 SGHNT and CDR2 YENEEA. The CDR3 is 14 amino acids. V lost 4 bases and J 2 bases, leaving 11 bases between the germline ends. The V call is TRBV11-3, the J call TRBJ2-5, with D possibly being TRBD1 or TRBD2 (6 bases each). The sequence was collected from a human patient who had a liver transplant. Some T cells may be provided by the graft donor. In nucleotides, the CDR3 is TGTGCCAGCAGCTCGCGGGACACTCAAGAGACCCAGTACTTC. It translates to CASSSRDTQETQYF.